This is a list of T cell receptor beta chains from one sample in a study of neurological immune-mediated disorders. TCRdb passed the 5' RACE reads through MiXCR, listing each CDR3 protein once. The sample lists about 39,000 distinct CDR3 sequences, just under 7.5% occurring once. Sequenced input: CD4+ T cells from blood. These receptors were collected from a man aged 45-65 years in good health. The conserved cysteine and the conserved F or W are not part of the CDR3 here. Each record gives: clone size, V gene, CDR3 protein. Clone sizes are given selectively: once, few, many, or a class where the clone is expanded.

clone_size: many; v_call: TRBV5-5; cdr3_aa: ASSRAWQTAGELF
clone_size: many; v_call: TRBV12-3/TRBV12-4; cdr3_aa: ASSPGQRGSNQPQH
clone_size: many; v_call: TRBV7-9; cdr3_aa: ASSFRLAGTPSGTDTQY
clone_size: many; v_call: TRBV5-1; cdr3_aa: ASSLGRGTQY
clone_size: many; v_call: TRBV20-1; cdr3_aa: SARARPGQGNEKLF
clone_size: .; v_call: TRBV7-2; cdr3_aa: ASSLVSDTGELF
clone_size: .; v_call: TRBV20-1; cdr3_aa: SARAGRYYNEQF
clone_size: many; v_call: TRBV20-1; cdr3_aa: SARERGTSEQY
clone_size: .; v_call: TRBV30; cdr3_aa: AWSVQGWEQY
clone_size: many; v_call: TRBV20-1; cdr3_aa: SARGGTGGGYEQY
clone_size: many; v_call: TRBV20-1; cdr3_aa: STRQGAHTEAF
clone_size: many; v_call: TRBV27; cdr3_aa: ASKEGERRNEQF
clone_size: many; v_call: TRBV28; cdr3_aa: ASSFLPSSGSYEQF
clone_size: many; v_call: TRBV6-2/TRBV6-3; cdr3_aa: ASSYSASYNEQF
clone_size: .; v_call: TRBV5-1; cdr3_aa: ASSSPTGVHYEQY
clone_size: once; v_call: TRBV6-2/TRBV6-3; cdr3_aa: ASRLRSDQY
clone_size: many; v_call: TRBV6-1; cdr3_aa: ASRRVYNSPLH
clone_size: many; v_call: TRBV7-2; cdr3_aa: ASSGQRGKPYEQY
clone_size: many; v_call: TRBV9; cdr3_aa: ASSALSGGRETQY
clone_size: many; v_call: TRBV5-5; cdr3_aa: ASSMGLADYEQY
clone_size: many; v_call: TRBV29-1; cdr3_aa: SVEGRLEKGNTIY
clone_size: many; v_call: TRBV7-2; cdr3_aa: ASSSLLAGGPTDTQY
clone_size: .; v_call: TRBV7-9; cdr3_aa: ASSRRGGLIKRRNTEAF
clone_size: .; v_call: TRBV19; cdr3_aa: ASSVTGTHLGETQY
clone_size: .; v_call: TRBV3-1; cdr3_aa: ASSPSITGELF
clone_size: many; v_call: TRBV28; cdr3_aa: ASTTGTGGIDTQY
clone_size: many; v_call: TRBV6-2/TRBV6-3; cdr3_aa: ASGRGEIGADTQY